The 13 T cell receptor beta chains in this list originate from one sample, sequenced in a study of T-cell memory formation after mild COVID-19. In TCRdb, the 5' RACE reads were re-called with MiXCR into one record per CDR3 protein. Of 190,000 or so distinct CDR3 sequences listed, around 21% are singletons. The sample was PBMCs or a T cell subset sorted from them (not recorded which). The receptors derive from an adult woman who had mild COVID-19 (a few samples of this study predate the infection). Cell type and time point are not known.

This clonotype showed up just a few times. This chain joins TRBV24-1 and TRBJ2-7, with TRBD2 matching over 7 bases. The CDR3 is made up of 12 amino acids. With V trimmed by 5 bases and J by 5 bases, 2 bases remained unmatched. Germline V gives CDR1 KGHDR, CDR2 SFDVKD. The CDR3: CATSVGGDEQYF. The DNA for the CDR3 is TGTGCCACCAGTGTGGGGGGGGACGAGCAGTACTTC.

The chain has TRBV9 and TRBJ2-7, with a tentative D call TRBD2 (6 bases). This CDR3 comprises 13 residues. V was pared by 3 bases and J by 7 bases, with 14 bases between. The germline gives CDR1 SGDLS, CDR2 YYNGEE. This chain's CDR3 is CASSARDSEEQYF. CDR3 in DNA: TGTGCCAGCAGCGCCAGGGACTCGGAGGAGCAGTACTTC.

V usage is TRBV5-5 and J usage is TRBJ1-4; no firm D call. Germline V lookup: CDR1 SGHKS, CDR2 YYEKEE (reference sequence). The V end was cut by 0 bases, the J end by 6 bases, with 12 bases between. This CDR3 is built from 15 residues. For the CDR3, the DNA is TGTGCCAGCAGCTTGGAACATGGTTTAGATGAAAAACTGTTTTTT. Translating it yields CASSLEHGLDEKLFF. Variable domain in full (rest from reference TRBV5-5 and TRBJ1-4): DAGVTQSPTHLIKTRGQQVTLRCSPISGHKSVSWYQQVLGQGPQFIFQYYEKEERGRGNFPDRFSARQFPNYSSELNVNALLLGDSALYLCASSLEHGLDEKLFFGSGTQLSVL.

The V and J genes are TRBV7-9 and TRBJ2-1, with D unclear. The CDR3 has 15 residues. Germline CDR1 SEHNR, CDR2 FQNEAQ (reference sequence). V shed 0 bases and J shed 2 bases, with 8 bases lying between them. In nucleotides, the CDR3 is TGTGCCAGCAGCTTAGCGCGCCCCACCTACAATGAGCAGTTCTTC. This codes for CASSLARPTYNEQFF.

V usage is TRBV9 and J usage is TRBJ2-2, with 8 bases lining up with TRBD2. V gave up 3 bases and J gave up 4 bases; unmatched junction bases: 11. In germline, CDR1 is SGDLS, CDR2 YYNGEE. The CDR3 has 17 residues. Here the CDR3 DNA reads TGTGCCAGCAGCGCCCCCCAAGCGGGAGCAGGCACCGGGGAGCTGTTTTTT. It yields the protein CASSAPQAGAGTGELFF. Full variable domain (remainder filled in from reference TRBV9 and TRBJ2-2): DSGVTQTPKHLITATGQRVTLRCSPRSGDLSVYWYQQSLDQGLQFLIQYYNGEERAKGNILERFSAQQFPDLHSELNLSSLELGDSALYFCASSAPQAGAGTGELFFGEGSRLTVL.

This clonotype has more than one count but fewer than ten. The chain is built from TRBV4-1 and TRBJ2-1; 9 positions match TRBD2. V was clipped by 4 bases and J by 5 bases; unmatched bases: 9. This CDR3 is built from 16 residues. Germline assignment: CDR1 MGHRA and CDR2 YSYEKL. The DNA for the CDR3 is TGCGCCAGCAGCCCTCTAGGCGGGGGGGCTGACAATGAGCAGTTCTTC. It translates to CASSPLGGGADNEQFF.

J is TRBJ1-2 and V is TRBV4-1; D is ambiguous. Germline CDR1 reads MGHRA; CDR2 reads YSYEKL. The CDR3 has 13 amino acids. V lost 0 bases and J lost 5, with 7 bases in between. CDR3 sequence (DNA): TGCGCCAGCAGCCAAGACCAGGTTTATGGCTACACCTTC. Protein sequence: CASSQDQVYGYTF.

The J gene is TRBJ2-7, the V gene TRBV27; 9 bases align to TRBD2. Germline V gene data show CDR1 as MNHEY and CDR2 as SMNVEV (reference sequence). V lost 5 bases, J lost 3 bases, and 8 bases stayed unmatched. This CDR3 spans 15 amino acids. The DNA for the CDR3 is TGTGCCAGCAGTCCCCTGACTAGCGGAGGCTACGAGCAGTACTTC. Translating gives CASSPLTSGGYEQYF.

CDR3 DNA: TGTGCCAGCAGGGGACAGGGGGCAGTCAATGAGCAGTTCTTC. It is translated as CASRGQGAVNEQFF. The chain joins TRBV7-9 to TRBJ2-1, with 12 bases fitting TRBD1. This CDR3 is built from 14 residues. The J segment lost 6 bases and the V segment lost 6 bases, leaving 3 bases of the junction unmatched. Germline CDR1 SEHNR, CDR2 FQNEAQ (reference sequence).

This clonotype was counted at least ten times. The rearrangement joins TRBV15 to TRBJ2-1; 7 positions match TRBD2. The CDR3 spans 15 residues. With 4 bases clipped from V and 3 bases from J, the junction kept 6 bases outside the gene matches. Germline values: CDR1 LNHNV, CDR2 YYDKDF (reference sequence). The CDR3 protein is CATSTDRDYYNEQFF. Written as DNA, the CDR3 is TGTGCCACCAGCACCGACCGGGACTACTACAATGAGCAGTTCTTC.

The chain links TRBV29-1 to TRBJ2-2; D is perhaps TRBD1 (6 bases). Trimming took 7 bases from V and 0 from J, leaving 9 bases between them. The length of the CDR3 is 13 residues. CDR1 SQVTM and CDR2 ANQGSEA come from the germline V gene. The CDR3 DNA reads TGCAGCGCGGACAGTACGAACACCGGGGAGCTGTTTTTT. Encoded protein: CSADSTNTGELFF.

This clonotype was counted between two and nine times. V usage is TRBV9 and J usage is TRBJ2-3; 8 nucleotides line up with TRBD2. The V and J ends lost 3 bases and 3 bases, in that order; junction bases with no gene match: 6. The CDR3 is made up of 15 amino acids. In germline, CDR1 is SGDLS, CDR2 YYNGEE. The CDR3 nucleotides read TGTGCCAGCAGCGCCGGGGGGGCCTCGACAGATACGCAGTATTTT. Translated, it gives CASSAGGASTDTQYF.

Comments on this clonotype: Mismatch with germline at one junction end may stem from a read error. The V and J genes are TRBV4-3 and TRBJ1-1; D ambiguous. The CDR3 loop spans 14 amino acids. CDR1 is LGHNA, CDR2 YSLEER, per germline. DNA for the CDR3: TGCGCCAGCAGCAGCGGGAGATGGAACACTGACGCTTTCTTT. It codes for CASSSGRWNTDAFF.